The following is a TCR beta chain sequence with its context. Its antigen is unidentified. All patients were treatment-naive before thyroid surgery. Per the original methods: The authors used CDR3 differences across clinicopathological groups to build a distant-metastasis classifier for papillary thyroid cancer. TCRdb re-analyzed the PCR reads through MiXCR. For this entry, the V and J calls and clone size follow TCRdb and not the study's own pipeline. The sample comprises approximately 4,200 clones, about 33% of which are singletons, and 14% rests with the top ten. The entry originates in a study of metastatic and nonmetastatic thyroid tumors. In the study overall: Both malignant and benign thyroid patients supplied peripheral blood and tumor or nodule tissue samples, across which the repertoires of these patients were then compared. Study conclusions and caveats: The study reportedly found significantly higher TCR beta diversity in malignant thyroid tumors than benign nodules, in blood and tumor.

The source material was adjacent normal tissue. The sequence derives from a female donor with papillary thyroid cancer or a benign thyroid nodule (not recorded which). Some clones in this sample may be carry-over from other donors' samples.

CDR3 amino acids: CASSARTGEQETQYF. CDR3 DNA: TGTGCCAGCAGCGCCAGGACAGGGGAACAAGAGACCCAGTACTTC. The rearrangement links TRBV7-2 to TRBJ2-5, with 9 bases matching TRBD1. Per germline, CDR1 SGHTA and CDR2 FQGNSA. Trimming took 5 bases from V and 2 from J; bases not matched to a gene: 6. This CDR3 contains 15 residues. Variable domain in full (rest from reference TRBV7-2 and TRBJ2-5): GAGVSQSPSNKVTEKGKDVELRCDPISGHTALYWYRQSLGQGLEFLIYFQGNSAPDKSGLPSDRFSAERTGGSVSTLTIQRTQQEDSAVYLCASSARTGEQETQYFGPGTRLLVL.